The T cell receptor beta chain under discussion was sequenced for a study of T cells in Graves' hyperthyroidism and ophthalmopathy. Only a few counts were recorded for this clonotype. As yet, its antigen is unknown. RNA transcripts provided the source from which TCR beta CDR3 regions were amplified. The HTBI set primed first-round TCR CDR3 RT-PCR. TCRdb re-called the multiplex PCR reads with MiXCR, one entry per CDR3 protein. The sample lists about 640,000 distinct CDR3 sequences, nearly 45% occurring once. Points from the study as a whole: Ophthalmopathy, as predicted by the model, came a median around 6 months after the prediction.

This TCR was sampled from an adult man with Graves' disease, either hyperthyroidism or ophthalmopathy (not recorded which). Material for sequencing was peripheral blood or thyroid tissue (not recorded which).

The CDR3 DNA is TGTGCCAGCAGTCCCTTACAGGGGTTGGGCAATCAGCCCCAGCATTTT. It encodes CASSPLQGLGNQPQHF. V is TRBV12-3 or TRBV12-4 and J is TRBJ1-5; 7 bases match TRBD1. Losses at the gene ends were 5 bases for V and 2 bases for J; bases not matched to a gene: 9. The CDR3 has 16 residues.